This passage covers 24 T cell receptor beta chains from one sample sequenced in a study of beta chain features in type 1 diabetes. These receptors' antigens are unknown. What was sequenced were expressed TCRB transcripts, since all of the isolated RNA had been reverse transcribed. Only in-frame clones appear in the TCRdb table, and some are missing; sequencing was by immunoSEQ multiplex PCR. The sample has around 650,000 clones, around 12% seen once; the top ten hold 0.095% to 0.15%. General observations from the study: Moderate yet significant TCRB CDR3 shortening was seen in Type 1 diabetes patients in all four CD4+ subsets.

Sequencing was carried out using naive CD4+ T cells from blood. These receptors originate from a man aged 30 to 45 with type 1 diabetes.

This clone was seen only a few times. This sequence joins TRBV2 and TRBJ1-6; possibly TRBD1 for D (6 bases). Looked up from germline, CDR1 is SNHLY and CDR2 is FYNNEI. V lost 5 bases and J 15 bases, leaving 8 bases between the germline ends. This CDR3 is 10 amino acids long. The DNA of the CDR3 is TGTGCCAGCAGTCGGGACATCCTCCACTTT. Translating it yields CASSRDILHF.

This clone has more than one count but fewer than ten. This rearrangement joins TRBV7-2 to TRBJ2-7; 8 bases fit TRBD1. Germline trimming cut 4 bases from V and 7 bases from J; bases unmatched to any gene: 15. The CDR3 is made up of 16 amino acids. Germline CDR1 is SGHTA and CDR2 is FQGNSA. Here the CDR3 DNA reads TGTGCCAGCAGCTCCGACAGGGGCCAACCCTCTCGAGAGCAGTACTTC. Protein product: CASSSDRGQPSREQYF.

This clone was picked up a small number of times. The chain is built from TRBV27 and TRBJ1-5; 10 bases align to TRBD1. The CDR3 covers 16 residues. Germline lookup yields CDR1 MNHEY and CDR2 SMNVEV (reference sequence). V trimming: 0 bases; J trimming: 3 bases; junction bases outside the gene matches: 2. In DNA, the CDR3 is TGTGCCAGCAGTTTATCGGGACAGGGGTACAATCAGCCCCAGCATTTT. Protein product: CASSLSGQGYNQPQHF.

The chain recombines TRBV30 with TRBJ1-6; TRBD1 is a possible D gene (5 bases). The CDR3 has 13 residues. V lost 4 bases, J lost 9 bases, and 13 bases lay in between. Germline values: CDR1 GTSNPN, CDR2 SVGIG (reference sequence). The CDR3 is CAWTGFGGSPLHF. The CDR3 region has the DNA TGTGCCTGGACAGGGTTCGGCGGTTCACCCCTCCACTTT.

The J gene is TRBJ2-7, the V gene TRBV6-5; perhaps TRBD2 as D (6 bases). The CDR3 is 14 residues long. V lost 5 bases to trimming and J lost 2 bases, with 13 bases between them. Germline V gives CDR1 MNHEY, CDR2 SVGAGI. CDR3 loop: CASSQTEGTYEQYF. DNA of the CDR3: TGTGCCAGCAGTCAAACGGAGGGTACCTACGAGCAGTACTTC.

The gene calls are TRBV18 and TRBJ2-5; D assignment may be TRBD1 or TRBD2 (5 bases each). The germline CDR1 and CDR2 sequences are KGHSH and LQKENI. There are 15 residues in the CDR3. Deletions cut 0 bases from V and 4 bases from J, with 12 bases between. The CDR3 DNA is TGTGCCAGCTCACCACCGCCAGGGACGGGAGAGACCCAGTACTTC. Its protein is CASSPPPGTGETQYF.

This clone was seen a handful of times. This chain uses TRBV29-1 with TRBJ1-2; 9 bases are shared with TRBD1. CDR3 length: 11 amino acids. The V and J ends lost 7 bases and 7 bases, in that order; junction bases with no gene match: 4. Per germline, CDR1 SQVTM and CDR2 ANQGSEA. The CDR3, as DNA: TGCAGCGCCGGGACAGGGACTGGCTACACCTTC. Translating it yields CSAGTGTGYTF.

A note on this clone: Other DNA sequences of this sample code for an identical CDR3. The J gene is TRBJ1-5, the V gene TRBV6-5; D is unclear. V dropped 6 bases and J dropped 7 bases, with 10 bases sitting between them. Germline V gene data show CDR1 as MNHEY and CDR2 as SVGAGI. The CDR3 loop spans 12 amino acids. The CDR3 nucleotides read TGTGCCAGCAGCCCTTCCGGGCAGCCCCAGCATTTT. Amino acid sequence: CASSPSGQPQHF.

The chain uses TRBV30 and TRBJ2-7, with unresolved D. Germline loops: CDR1 GTSNPN, CDR2 SVGIG (reference sequence). The CDR3 is made up of 15 amino acids. Trimming left V 2 bases short and J 1 base short, with 15 bases between. The CDR3 nucleotides are TGTGCCTGGAGTATCCCTCCGGACGGATCCTACGAGCAGTACTTC. This encodes CAWSIPPDGSYEQYF. Based on the CDR3 plus reference TRBV30 and TRBJ2-7, the full variable domain is SQTIHQWPATLVQPVGSPLSLECTVEGTSNPNLYWYRQAAGRGLQLLFYSVGIGQISSEVPQNLSASRPQDRQFILSSKKLLLSDSGFYLCAWSIPPDGSYEQYFGPGTRLTVT.

This clone was seen only a few times. The V call is TRBV7-2, the J call TRBJ1-5, with D possibly being TRBD1 (5 bases). V was pared by 4 bases and J by 16 bases, with 17 bases between. Germline V gene data show CDR1 as SGHTA and CDR2 as FQGNSA. The CDR3 spans 12 residues. The CDR3 DNA reads TGTGCCAGCAGCTCGGGGGACGGCCAAAAACATTTT. This sequence encodes CASSSGDGQKHF.

V is TRBV27 and J is TRBJ1-5; 11 bases match TRBD1. The CDR3 has 16 amino acids. V was clipped by 5 bases and J by 6 bases; unmatched bases: 9. Germline lookup yields CDR1 MNHEY and CDR2 SMNVEV (reference sequence). The CDR3 DNA reads TGTGCCAGCAGTACCGGACAGGGGGCTCGCGTTCAGCCCCAGCATTTT. Translated: CASSTGQGARVQPQHF.

This clone was seen a handful of times. A read error may produce the germline difference seen at one junction end. V usage is TRBV25-1 and J usage is TRBJ2-7, with D possibly matching TRBD2 (6 bases). The CDR3 is made up of 13 amino acids. CDR1 and CDR2 from the germline V gene are MGHDK and SYGVNS. The CDR3 DNA follows: TGTGCCAGCAGTGACGGAGGGGTTTTAAGTCCTCGCTTC. Encoded protein: CASSDGGVLSPRF.

The V call is TRBV28, the J call TRBJ1-5; weak D call: TRBD1 (5 bases). This CDR3 has 12 residues. Trimming left V 8 bases short and J 6 bases short, with 11 bases between. Germline values: CDR1 MDHEN, CDR2 SYDVKM. The CDR3 DNA reads TGTGCCAGCGCTACTACAGGTCAGCCCCAGCATTTT. Encoded protein: CASATTGQPQHF.

This rearrangement joins TRBV30 to TRBJ2-5; unclear D gene. The germline V gene has CDR1 GTSNPN and CDR2 SVGIG (reference sequence). Trimming pared 5 bases from V and 7 bases from J, leaving 14 bases between. The CDR3 extends over 12 amino acids. The CDR3 loop is CAWGDTRRTQYF. For the CDR3, the DNA is TGTGCCTGGGGAGACACTCGCAGGACCCAGTACTTC.

The chain recombines TRBV4-3 with TRBJ1-2; no clear D. Germline CDR1 is LGHNA and CDR2 is YSLEER. V lost 1 base and J lost 4, with 10 bases in between. The CDR3 has 14 amino acids. The CDR3 is CASSQGREFYGYTF. The CDR3 DNA reads as TGCGCCAGCAGCCAAGGACGGGAATTCTATGGCTACACCTTC.

This clone showed up just a few times. This rearrangement joins TRBV7-8 to TRBJ2-7, with a weak D call TRBD1 (7 bases). CDR3 length: 15 residues. CDR1 is SGHVS and CDR2 is FQNEAQ in the germline V gene. V was shortened by 4 bases and J by 2 bases, with 15 bases between the two germline ends. Here the CDR3 DNA reads TGTGCCAGCAGCTCAACCCCAGGGGGGACCTACGAGCAGTACTTC. Translated, it gives CASSSTPGGTYEQYF.

V usage is TRBV21-1 and J usage is TRBJ2-5; the listed D gene, TRBD1, was not tested against the DNA. TRBV21-1 is shown as a pseudogene. The CDR3 sequence is 14 residues long. The CDR3 spells CASSKVTGKETQYF. DNA for the CDR3: TGTGCCAGCAGCAAAGTAACAGGGAAAGAGACCCAGTACTTC.

The V gene is TRBV4-2, the J gene TRBJ1-4; D remains ambiguous. There are 16 residues in the CDR3. The germline CDR1 and CDR2 sequences are LGHNA and YNFKEQ. The V end lost 3 bases, the J end lost 0 bases, and 11 bases lay between the germline ends. CDR3 sequence (DNA): TGTGCCAGCAGCCATGAGCCCCAGGCAACTAATGAAAAACTGTTTTTT. Its translation is CASSHEPQATNEKLFF.

The rearrangement joins TRBV30 to TRBJ1-4; possible D gene TRBD1, 5 bases. V was shortened by 7 bases and J by 5 bases, with 20 bases between the two germline ends. This CDR3 has 15 residues. Germline V lookup: CDR1 GTSNPN, CDR2 SVGIG (reference sequence). CDR3 nucleotide sequence: TGTGCCTCCTTCAGAAGAAGGCAGGGCAATGAAAAACTGTTTTTT. The encoded protein is CASFRRRQGNEKLFF.

This clone turned up a few times. The V gene is TRBV6-1, the J gene TRBJ2-7, with 8 bases lining up with TRBD2. Trimming took 4 bases from V and 2 from J; bases not matched to a gene: 4. This CDR3 is built from 14 residues. Per the germline V gene, CDR1 is MNHNS and CDR2 is SASEGT. CDR3 sequence reads: CASSVAGGTYEQYF. The CDR3 nucleotides read TGTGCCAGCAGTGTTGCGGGGGGAACCTACGAGCAGTACTTC.

The chain couples TRBV7-9 to TRBJ1-3, with D unresolved. The CDR3 covers 13 residues. The V gene lost 5 bases and the J gene lost 8 bases, with 13 bases spanning the gap. Germline V gives CDR1 SEHNR, CDR2 FQNEAQ (reference sequence). CDR3 nucleotides: TGTGCCAGCAGCACCACTCCATCTGACACCATATATTTT. Translation gives CASSTTPSDTIYF.

The chain is built from TRBV4-3 and TRBJ2-2; a weak D match, TRBD2 (6 bases). V was pared by 1 base and J by 4 bases, with 13 bases between. There are 16 residues in the CDR3. Germline CDR1 LGHNA, CDR2 YSLEER. CDR3: CASSQGPGTATGELFF. The DNA for the CDR3 is TGCGCCAGCAGCCAAGGCCCCGGGACTGCCACCGGGGAGCTGTTTTTT.

This clone occurred a few times. The rearrangement joins TRBV6-5 to TRBJ1-1; D uncertain. This CDR3 is 11 amino acids long. The germline CDR1 and CDR2 sequences are MNHEY and SVGAGI. V was shortened by 7 bases and J by 2 bases, with 5 bases between the two germline ends. The CDR3 DNA follows: TGTGCCAGCACGAGTAACACTGAAGCTTTCTTT. This translates into CASTSNTEAFF.

V and J are TRBV19 and TRBJ1-1; 9 bases map to TRBD1. CDR3 length: 12 amino acids. With 2 bases clipped from V and 10 bases from J, the junction kept 2 bases outside the gene matches. Per the germline V gene, CDR1 is LNHDA and CDR2 is SQIVND (reference sequence). The CDR3 nucleotides read TGTGCCAGTAGTATATTGGGACAGGGAGCTTTCTTT. Translation: CASSILGQGAFF.